This passage covers 25 T cell receptor beta chains from one sample sequenced in a study of T cells after yellow fever vaccination. MiXCR was run by TCRdb on the 5' RACE reads, yielding one entry per CDR3 protein. The sample records some 290,000 distinct CDR3 sequences, about 10% being singletons. The sequenced sample was CD4+ T cells sorted from PBMCs, obtained 45 days after the yellow fever booster vaccination. These TCRs come from a man between 18 and 29 years old who received the YFV17D yellow fever vaccine.

This clonotype was seen ten or more times. The V gene is TRBV7-9, the J gene TRBJ2-4, with 10 bases matching TRBD1. With 3 bases clipped from V and 0 bases from J, the junction kept 2 bases outside the gene matches. The V gene's germline CDR1 is SEHNR and CDR2 FQNEAQ (reference sequence). The CDR3 is made up of 16 amino acids. The CDR3 region is CASSFGTGVAKNIQYF. The DNA of the CDR3 is TGTGCCAGCAGCTTCGGGACAGGGGTAGCCAAAAACATTCAGTACTTC.

This clonotype was counted only a few times. This chain links TRBV12-3 or TRBV12-4 with TRBJ2-5; 9 bases fit TRBD1. CDR3 length: 14 amino acids. With V trimmed by 3 bases and J by 5 bases, 4 bases remained unmatched. The CDR3 DNA sequence: TGTGCCAGCAGTTTTACAGGGGGCATGGAGACCCAGTACTTC. This translates into CASSFTGGMETQYF.

This clonotype was observed a handful of times. The chain couples TRBV6-2 or TRBV6-3 to TRBJ2-1, with TRBD1 matching over 11 bases. The CDR3 covers 17 residues. Germline V CDR1 and CDR2: MNHEY, SVGEGT. V lost 2 bases, J lost 5 bases, and 8 bases stayed unmatched. CDR3 DNA sequence: TGTGCCAGCAGTTACCCAAGGACAGGGGGCCTTGACAATGAGCAGTTCTTC. This codes for CASSYPRTGGLDNEQFF.

The genes are TRBV9 and TRBJ1-4; D might be TRBD1 (5 bases). The germline V and J ends were trimmed by 5 bases and 0 bases, with 14 bases remaining between them. The CDR3 consists of 16 residues. The germline gives CDR1 SGDLS, CDR2 YYNGEE. The CDR3, as DNA: TGTGCCAGCAGTCCCGGGGGACCCGCAACTAATGAAAAACTGTTTTTT. It yields the protein CASSPGGPATNEKLFF.

This clonotype was counted at least ten times. The chain combines TRBV20-1 with TRBJ1-2; D remains unclear. Trimming pared 6 bases from V and 6 bases from J, leaving 11 bases between. The CDR3 totals 11 residues. Germline values: CDR1 DFQATT, CDR2 SNEGSKA (reference sequence). The CDR3 is CSAWAGDGYTF. The CDR3 nucleotides read TGCAGTGCATGGGCCGGGGATGGCTACACCTTC.

There are a few counts of this clonotype. The chain couples TRBV7-2 to TRBJ2-4; unclear D gene. Germline CDR1 and CDR2: SGHTA and FQGNSA. Trimming cost V 5 bases and J 7 bases, with 21 bases left between them. The CDR3 has 16 amino acids. CDR3 loop: CASSPRPGPSDNIQYF. The CDR3 nucleotides read TGTGCCAGCAGCCCGCGGCCCGGGCCCTCCGATAACATTCAGTACTTC.

There are many counts of this clonotype. The rearrangement uses TRBV30 and TRBJ2-7, with D tentatively TRBD2 (5 bases). The CDR3 is 13 residues long. Trimming pared 0 bases from V and 6 bases from J, leaving 12 bases between. Germline CDR1 reads GTSNPN; CDR2 reads SVGIG (reference sequence). The CDR3 nucleotides are TGTGCCTGGAGTGTACGGCTGGGGAGCGAGCAGTACTTC. Encoded protein: CAWSVRLGSEQYF.

This sequence joins TRBV5-1 and TRBJ1-2, with D unresolved. Per the germline V gene, CDR1 is SGHRS and CDR2 is YFSETQ. The V gene lost 4 bases and the J gene lost 4 bases, with 11 bases spanning the gap. The CDR3 length is 13 residues. Here the CDR3 reads CASSVPLFYGYTF. For the CDR3, the DNA is TGCGCCAGCAGCGTACCGTTGTTCTATGGCTACACCTTC.

J is TRBJ2-7 and V is TRBV4-2, with 10 bases that match TRBD2. Germline V gene data show CDR1 as LGHNA and CDR2 as YNFKEQ. After removal of 3 bases from V and 3 bases from J, the junction contained 5 bases not matched to a gene. This CDR3 spans 15 amino acids. The CDR3 spells CASSQTSGGDYEQYF. The CDR3 DNA follows: TGTGCCAGCAGCCAGACGAGCGGGGGGGACTACGAGCAGTACTTC.

This chain joins TRBV9 and TRBJ2-3; 16 bases match TRBD2. This CDR3 is built from 18 residues. Germline trimming cut 2 bases from V and 2 bases from J; bases unmatched to any gene: 5. CDR1 SGDLS and CDR2 YYNGEE come from the germline V gene. The CDR3 loop is CASSVGTSGGVITDTQYF. The CDR3 region has the DNA TGTGCCAGCAGCGTTGGGACTAGCGGGGGGGTAATCACAGATACGCAGTATTTT.

The gene calls are TRBV12-5 and TRBJ2-3; TRBD2 agrees at 8 bases. The CDR3 length is 16 residues. From germline, CDR1 is LGHNT and CDR2 FRNRAP. Losses at the gene ends were 2 bases for V and 6 bases for J; bases not matched to a gene: 10. The CDR3 DNA is TGTGCTAGTGGTTTGCCGAGAGCGGGGGCCCGCGATACGCAGTATTTT. The encoded protein is CASGLPRAGARDTQYF.

This clonotype was seen more than once but under ten times. The chain employs TRBV5-1 and TRBJ2-2; 9 positions match TRBD2. Germline V lookup: CDR1 SGHRS, CDR2 YFSETQ. The CDR3 sequence is 15 residues long. V was clipped by 4 bases and J by 4 bases; unmatched bases: 5. This CDR3 reads CASSRSGGLTGELFF. The CDR3 DNA follows: TGCGCCAGCAGCCGAAGCGGGGGGCTCACCGGGGAGCTGTTTTTT. The full variable domain, with the rest looked up from reference TRBV5-1 and TRBJ2-2, is KAGVTQTPRYLIKTRGQQVTLSCSPISGHRSVSWYQQTPGQGLQFLFEYFSETQRNKGNFPGRFSGRQFSNSRSEMNVSTLELGDSALYLCASSRSGGLTGELFFGEGSRLTVL.

The rearrangement uses TRBV3-2 and TRBJ2-7; the table's D call, TRBD2, has no DNA check behind it. TRBV3-2 is designated a pseudogene. CDR3 length: 15 amino acids. CDR3 amino acids: CASSQERASSYEQYV. CDR3 bases: TGTGCCAGCAGCCAAGAGAGGGCCAGCTCCTACGAGCAGTACGTC.

The rearrangement links TRBV11-3 to TRBJ2-1; D gene unclear. Germline CDR1 SGHNT, CDR2 YENEEA. The CDR3 is 14 amino acids. V gave up 4 bases and J gave up 8 bases, with 15 bases separating them. This chain's CDR3 is CASSSDGVKDEQFF. DNA for the CDR3: TGTGCCAGCAGCTCGGATGGTGTAAAGGATGAGCAGTTCTTC.

This clonotype has at least ten counts. This chain connects TRBV6-5 to TRBJ2-5, with TRBD1 as a possible D gene (6 bases). V lost 3 bases, J lost 1 base, and 15 bases lay in between. Germline V gene data show CDR1 as MNHEY and CDR2 as SVGAGI. The CDR3 covers 16 residues. The chain's CDR3 is CASSYIWGQSQETQYF. The CDR3 region has the DNA TGTGCCAGCAGTTATATTTGGGGACAAAGCCAAGAGACCCAGTACTTC.

This clonotype has more than one count but fewer than ten. The V call is TRBV20-1, the J call TRBJ2-5; 7 bases are a match to TRBD2. Trimming cost V 0 bases and J 4 bases; bases outside gene matches: 11. The CDR3 contains 16 residues. Per the germline V gene, CDR1 is DFQATT and CDR2 is SNEGSKA (reference sequence). Here the CDR3 reads CSARDTARGTPETQYF. CDR3 nucleotides: TGCAGTGCTAGAGATACGGCGCGGGGGACCCCAGAGACCCAGTACTTC.

This clonotype has a handful of counts. The chain uses TRBV5-5 and TRBJ2-7; tentative D call: TRBD2 (6 bases). Trimming left V 4 bases short and J 3 bases short, with 17 bases between. The length of the CDR3 is 15 residues. CDR1 SGHKS and CDR2 YYEKEE come from the germline V gene (reference sequence). The CDR3 sequence is CASSQKSSGNYEQYF. The CDR3 DNA follows: TGTGCCAGCAGCCAGAAGAGTAGCGGAAACTACGAGCAGTACTTC.

DNA for the CDR3: TGTGCCAGCAGTGAACGGGGGACAGGGGGACTCTCGGGCGAGCAGTACGTC. Amino acids: CASSERGTGGLSGEQYV. V usage is TRBV6-1 and J usage is TRBJ2-7; 11 bases match TRBD1. The trim removed 2 bases at V and 6 bases at J, leaving 12 bases unmatched. Germline loops: CDR1 MNHNS, CDR2 SASEGT. The CDR3 spans 17 residues.

The chain carries TRBV20-1 and TRBJ2-1; 8 bases are shared with TRBD1. The germline V gene has CDR1 DFQATT and CDR2 SNEGSKA (reference sequence). J was trimmed by 6 bases and V by 6 bases; bases with no gene match: 13. CDR3 length: 15 residues. CDR3 residues: CSARLLTGVSNEQFF. DNA of the CDR3: TGCAGTGCCAGACTGCTGACAGGGGTGAGCAATGAGCAGTTCTTC.

The V and J genes are TRBV7-2 and TRBJ2-3, with D perhaps matching TRBD2 (6 bases). Germline V CDR1 and CDR2: SGHTA, FQGNSA. The V gene lost 1 base and the J gene lost 7 bases, with 9 bases spanning the gap. The length of the CDR3 is 13 residues. The CDR3 reads CASSLGRENTQYF. In nucleotides, the CDR3 is TGTGCCAGCAGCTTAGGGAGGGAAAATACGCAGTATTTT.

This clonotype was seen a few times. The rearrangement joins TRBV28 to TRBJ2-7; unclear D gene. Trimming left V 4 bases short and J 2 bases short, with 9 bases between. Germline loops: CDR1 MDHEN, CDR2 SYDVKM. There are 13 residues in the CDR3. The CDR3 coding sequence is TGTGCCAGCAGTTCCGCCCAGGCCTACGAGCAGTACGTC. It specifies CASSSAQAYEQYV.

The rearrangement uses TRBV20-1 and TRBJ2-7; either TRBD1 or TRBD2 may supply D (5 bases each). V shed 6 bases and J shed 2 bases, with 17 bases lying between them. The germline CDR1 and CDR2 sequences are DFQATT and SNEGSKA (reference sequence). This CDR3 comprises 14 residues. CDR3 DNA sequence: TGCAGTGCCGGGGCATCCAGCGGCGCCTACGAGCAGTACTTC. Encoded protein: CSAGASSGAYEQYF.

In its sample, this clonotype was seen a few times. The chain is built from TRBV7-2 and TRBJ2-3; 7 bases align to TRBD1. V lost 5 bases, J lost 3 bases, and 11 bases stayed unmatched. This CDR3 is built from 16 residues. Germline V lookup: CDR1 SGHTA, CDR2 FQGNSA. CDR3 region: CASSRKSGGETDTQYF. The CDR3 DNA sequence: TGTGCCAGCAGCCGCAAATCAGGGGGTGAGACAGATACGCAGTATTTT.

The chain carries TRBV20-1 and TRBJ2-5; 11 positions match TRBD2. The CDR3 extends over 16 amino acids. The V segment lost 1 base and the J segment 5 bases; nucleotides outside the gene matches: 9. CDR1 DFQATT and CDR2 SNEGSKA come from the germline V gene (reference sequence). The CDR3 DNA sequence: TGCAGTGCTAGAGGGGTTAGCGGGGGGGCCAGGGAGACCCAGTACTTC. Amino acid sequence: CSARGVSGGARETQYF.

The chain combines TRBV29-1 with TRBJ1-1; D ambiguous. Deletions cut 4 bases from V and 6 bases from J, with 12 bases between. The germline CDR1 and CDR2 sequences are SQVTM and ANQGSEA. The CDR3 is made up of 12 amino acids. CDR3 in amino acids: CSVARLRAEAFF. CDR3 nucleotide sequence: TGCAGCGTTGCTAGGCTTAGGGCTGAAGCTTTCTTT.